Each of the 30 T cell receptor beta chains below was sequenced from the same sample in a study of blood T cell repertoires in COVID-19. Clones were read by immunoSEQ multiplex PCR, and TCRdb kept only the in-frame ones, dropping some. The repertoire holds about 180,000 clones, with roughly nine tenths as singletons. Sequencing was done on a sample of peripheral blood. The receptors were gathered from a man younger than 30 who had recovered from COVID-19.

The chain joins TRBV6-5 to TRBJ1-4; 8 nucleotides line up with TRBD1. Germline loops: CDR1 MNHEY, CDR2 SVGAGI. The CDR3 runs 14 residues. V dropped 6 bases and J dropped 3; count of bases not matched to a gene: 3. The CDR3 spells CASRWDRPNEKLFF. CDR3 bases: TGTGCCAGCAGATGGGACAGGCCTAATGAAAAACTGTTTTTT.

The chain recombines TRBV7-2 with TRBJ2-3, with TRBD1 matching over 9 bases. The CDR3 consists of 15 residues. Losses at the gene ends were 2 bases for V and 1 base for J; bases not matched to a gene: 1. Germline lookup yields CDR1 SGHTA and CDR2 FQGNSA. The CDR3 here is CASSLWTGGTDTQYF. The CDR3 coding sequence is TGTGCCAGCAGCTTATGGACAGGGGGCACAGATACGCAGTATTTT. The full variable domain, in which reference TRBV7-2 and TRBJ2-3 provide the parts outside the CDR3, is GAGVSQSPSNKVTEKGKDVELRCDPISGHTALYWYRQSLGQGLEFLIYFQGNSAPDKSGLPSDRFSAERTGGSVSTLTIQRTQQEDSAVYLCASSLWTGGTDTQYFGPGTRLTVL.

DNA for the CDR3: TGTGCCAGCAGGGGACTAGCGGGAGGGCTAGCCAAAAACATTCAGTACTTC. This codes for CASRGLAGGLAKNIQYF. The chain combines TRBV2 with TRBJ2-4; 16 nucleotides line up with TRBD2. Germline CDR1 SNHLY, CDR2 FYNNEI. Germline trimming cut 6 bases from V and 0 bases from J; bases unmatched to any gene: 2. There are 17 residues in the CDR3.

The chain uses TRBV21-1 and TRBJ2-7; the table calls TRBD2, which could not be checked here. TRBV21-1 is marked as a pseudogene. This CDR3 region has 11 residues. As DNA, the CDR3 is TGTGCCAGCAGCAAGTCGTCTGTGCAGTACTTC. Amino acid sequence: CASSKSSVQYF.

This CDR3 is CACTGLAGAEKTQYF. DNA of the CDR3: TGTGCCTGCACGGGACTAGCGGGAGCCGAGAAGACCCAGTACTTC. The chain recombines TRBV30 with TRBJ2-5, with 14 bases aligning to TRBD2. The V gene's germline CDR1 is GTSNPN and CDR2 SVGIG (reference sequence). Trimming at V came to 6 bases and at J to 6 bases, leaving 9 bases not matched to a gene. There are 15 residues in the CDR3. Full variable domain (rest looked up from reference TRBV30 and TRBJ2-5): SQTIHQWPATLVQPVGSPLSLECTVEGTSNPNLYWYRQAAGRGLQLLFYSVGIGQISSEVPQNLSASRPQDRQFILSSKKLLLSDSGFYLCACTGLAGAEKTQYFGPGTRLLVL.

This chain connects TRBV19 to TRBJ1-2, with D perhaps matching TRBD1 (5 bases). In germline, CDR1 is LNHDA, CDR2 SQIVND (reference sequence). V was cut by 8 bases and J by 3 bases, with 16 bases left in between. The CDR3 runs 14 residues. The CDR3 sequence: CASRGSDSHYGYTF. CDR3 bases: TGTGCCAGTCGGGGGTCAGACAGCCACTATGGCTACACCTTC. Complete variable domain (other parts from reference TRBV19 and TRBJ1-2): DGGITQSPKYLFRKEGQNVTLSCEQNLNHDAMYWYRQDPGQGLRLIYYSQIVNDFQKGDIAEGYSVSREKKESFPLTVTSAQKNPTAFYLCASRGSDSHYGYTFGSGTRLTVV.

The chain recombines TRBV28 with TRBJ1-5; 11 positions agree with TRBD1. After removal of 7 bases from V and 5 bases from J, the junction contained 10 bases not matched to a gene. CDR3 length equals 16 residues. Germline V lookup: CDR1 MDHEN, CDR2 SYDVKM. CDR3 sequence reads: CASTTTGTGGYQPQHF. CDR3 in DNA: TGTGCCAGCACCACAACCGGGACAGGGGGGTATCAGCCCCAGCATTTT. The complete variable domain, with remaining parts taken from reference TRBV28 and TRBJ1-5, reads DVKVTQSSRYLVKRTGEKVFLECVQDMDHENMFWYRQDPGLGLRLIYFSYDVKMKEKGDIPEGYSVSREKKERFSLILESASTNQTSMYLCASTTTGTGGYQPQHFGDGTRLSIL.

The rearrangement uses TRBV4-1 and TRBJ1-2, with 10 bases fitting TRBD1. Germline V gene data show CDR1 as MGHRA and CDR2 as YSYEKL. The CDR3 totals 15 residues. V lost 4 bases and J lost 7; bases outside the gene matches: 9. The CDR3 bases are TGCGCCAGCAGCCCGCAAGGGGACAGGGGCTCTGGCTACACCTTC. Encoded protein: CASSPQGDRGSGYTF.

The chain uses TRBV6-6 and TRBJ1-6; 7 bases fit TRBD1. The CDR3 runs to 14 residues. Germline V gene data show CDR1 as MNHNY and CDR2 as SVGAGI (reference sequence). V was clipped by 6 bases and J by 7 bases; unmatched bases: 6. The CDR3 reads CASRHRDRNSPLHF. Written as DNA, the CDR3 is TGTGCCAGCAGACACCGGGACAGAAATTCACCCCTCCACTTT.

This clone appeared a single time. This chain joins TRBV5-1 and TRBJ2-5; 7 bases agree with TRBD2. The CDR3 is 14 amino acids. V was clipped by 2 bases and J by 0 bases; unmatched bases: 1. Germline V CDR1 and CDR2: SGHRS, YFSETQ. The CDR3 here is CASSFGLDQETQYF. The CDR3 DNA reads TGCGCCAGCAGCTTCGGACTAGACCAAGAGACCCAGTACTTC.

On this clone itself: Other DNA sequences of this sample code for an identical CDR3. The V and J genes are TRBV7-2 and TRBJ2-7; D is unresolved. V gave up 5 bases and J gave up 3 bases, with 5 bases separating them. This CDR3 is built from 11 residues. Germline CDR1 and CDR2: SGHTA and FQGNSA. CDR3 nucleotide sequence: TGTGCCAGCAGCCCAGGCTACGAGCAGTACTTC. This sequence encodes CASSPGYEQYF.

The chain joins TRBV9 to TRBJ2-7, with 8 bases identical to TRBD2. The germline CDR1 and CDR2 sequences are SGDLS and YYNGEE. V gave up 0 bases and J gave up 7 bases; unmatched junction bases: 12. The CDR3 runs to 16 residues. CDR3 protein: CASSVDSGAGTREQYF. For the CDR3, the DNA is TGTGCCAGCAGCGTAGATAGCGGGGCGGGTACCAGGGAGCAGTACTTC.

This CDR3 is CASSFARAGGFYEQFF. The CDR3 region has the DNA TGCGCCAGCAGCTTCGCCCGAGCGGGAGGGTTCTATGAGCAGTTCTTC. The rearrangement uses TRBV4-3 and TRBJ2-1; TRBD2 matches 10 bases. Per germline, CDR1 LGHNA and CDR2 YSLEER. V gave up 5 bases and J gave up 8 bases; unmatched junction bases: 12. This CDR3 has 16 residues.

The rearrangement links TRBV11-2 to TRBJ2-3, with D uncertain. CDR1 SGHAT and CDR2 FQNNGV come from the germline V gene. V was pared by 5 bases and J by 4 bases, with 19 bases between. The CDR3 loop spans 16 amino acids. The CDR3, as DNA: TGTGCCAGCAGCCCCCCCCCGCTCCGGTCCCCAGATACGCAGTATTTT. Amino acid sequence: CASSPPPLRSPDTQYF.

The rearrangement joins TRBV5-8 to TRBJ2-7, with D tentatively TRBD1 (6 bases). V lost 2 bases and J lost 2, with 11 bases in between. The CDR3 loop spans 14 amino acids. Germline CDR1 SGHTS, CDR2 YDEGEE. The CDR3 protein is CASSFGQWTYEQYF. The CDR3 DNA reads TGTGCCAGCAGCTTCGGACAGTGGACCTACGAGCAGTACTTC. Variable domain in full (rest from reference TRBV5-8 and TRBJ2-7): EAGVTQSPTHLIKTRGQQATLRCSPISGHTSVYWYQQALGLGLQFLLWYDEGEERNRGNFPPRFSGRQFPNYSSELNVNALELEDSALYLCASSFGQWTYEQYFGPGTRLTVT.

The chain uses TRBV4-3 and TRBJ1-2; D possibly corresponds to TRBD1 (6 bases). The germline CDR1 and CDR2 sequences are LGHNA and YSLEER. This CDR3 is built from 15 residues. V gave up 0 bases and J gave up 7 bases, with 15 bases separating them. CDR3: CASSQEGTGYRGYTF. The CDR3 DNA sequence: TGCGCCAGCAGCCAAGAGGGTACAGGGTATCGTGGCTACACCTTC.

This chain's CDR3 is CASSANRDYEQYF. The CDR3 region has the DNA TGTGCCAGCTCAGCCAACAGGGACTACGAGCAGTACTTC. The rearrangement joins TRBV18 to TRBJ2-7; D may be TRBD1 (6 bases). Germline CDR1 KGHSH, CDR2 LQKENI. Between the trimmed V and J ends, which lost 5 bases and 3 bases, there was a span of 11 bases. The CDR3 has 13 residues.

CDR3 amino acids: CASSEDGPRGSGELFF. The DNA for the CDR3 is TGTGCCAGCAGTGAAGATGGACCTAGAGGGTCCGGGGAGCTGTTTTTT. The V call is TRBV2, the J call TRBJ2-2, with a weak D call TRBD2 (5 bases). CDR3 size: 16 residues. Germline lookup yields CDR1 SNHLY and CDR2 FYNNEI. V was clipped by 1 base and J by 6 bases, with 15 bases between them.

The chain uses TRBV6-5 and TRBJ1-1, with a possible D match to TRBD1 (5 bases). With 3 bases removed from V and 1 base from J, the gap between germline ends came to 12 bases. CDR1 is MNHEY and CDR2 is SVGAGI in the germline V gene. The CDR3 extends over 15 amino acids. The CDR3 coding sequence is TGTGCCAGCAGTTATCGGGGACTGGGGAACACTGAAGCTTTCTTT. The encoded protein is CASSYRGLGNTEAFF.

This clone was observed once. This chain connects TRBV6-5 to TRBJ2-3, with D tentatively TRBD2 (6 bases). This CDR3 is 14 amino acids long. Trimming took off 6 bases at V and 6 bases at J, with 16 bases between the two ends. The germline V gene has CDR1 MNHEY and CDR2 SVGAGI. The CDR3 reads CASSQLGGRDTQYF. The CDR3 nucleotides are TGTGCCAGCAGCCAGCTGGGAGGACGGGATACGCAGTATTTT.

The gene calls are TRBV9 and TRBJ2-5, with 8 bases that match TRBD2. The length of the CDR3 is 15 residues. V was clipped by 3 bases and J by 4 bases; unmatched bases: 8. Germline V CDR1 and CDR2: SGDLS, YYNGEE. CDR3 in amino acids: CASSAGLAEGETQYF. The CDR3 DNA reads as TGTGCCAGCAGCGCTGGACTAGCCGAGGGAGAGACCCAGTACTTC.

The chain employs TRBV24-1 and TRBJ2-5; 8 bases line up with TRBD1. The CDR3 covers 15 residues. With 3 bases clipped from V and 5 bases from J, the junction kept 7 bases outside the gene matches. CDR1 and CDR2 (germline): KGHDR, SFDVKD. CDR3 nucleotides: TGTGCCACCAGTGATAACAGGGGGATTGAGGAGACCCAGTACTTC. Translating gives CATSDNRGIEETQYF.

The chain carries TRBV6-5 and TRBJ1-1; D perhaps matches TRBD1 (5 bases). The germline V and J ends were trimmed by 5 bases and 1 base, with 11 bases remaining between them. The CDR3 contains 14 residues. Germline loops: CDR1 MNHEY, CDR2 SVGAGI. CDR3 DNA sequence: TGTGCCAGCAGTCCTTATCAGGGGAACACTGAAGCTTTCTTT. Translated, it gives CASSPYQGNTEAFF.

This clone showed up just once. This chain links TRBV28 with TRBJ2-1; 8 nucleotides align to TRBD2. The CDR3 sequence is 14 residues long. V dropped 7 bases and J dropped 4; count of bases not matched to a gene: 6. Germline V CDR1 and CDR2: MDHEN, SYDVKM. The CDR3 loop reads CASITSGRYNEQFF. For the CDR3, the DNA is TGTGCCAGCATAACTAGCGGACGATACAATGAGCAGTTCTTC.

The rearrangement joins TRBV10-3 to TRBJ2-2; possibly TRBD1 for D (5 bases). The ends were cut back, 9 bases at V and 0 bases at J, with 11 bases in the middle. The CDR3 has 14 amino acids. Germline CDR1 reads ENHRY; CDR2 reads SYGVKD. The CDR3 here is CAIGAHSNTGELFF. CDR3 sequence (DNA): TGTGCCATAGGGGCGCACTCGAACACCGGGGAGCTGTTTTTT.

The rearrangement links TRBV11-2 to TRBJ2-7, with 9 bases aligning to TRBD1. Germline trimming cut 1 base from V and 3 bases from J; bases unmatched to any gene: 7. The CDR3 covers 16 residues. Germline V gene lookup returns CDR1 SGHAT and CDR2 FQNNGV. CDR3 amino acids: CASSLVYGTGNYEQYF. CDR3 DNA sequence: TGTGCCAGCAGCTTAGTATACGGGACAGGGAACTACGAGCAGTACTTC. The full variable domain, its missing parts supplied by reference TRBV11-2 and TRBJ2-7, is EAGVAQSPRYKIIEKRQSVAFWCNPISGHATLYWYQQILGQGPKLLIQFQNNGVVDDSQLPKDRFSAERLKGVDSTLKIQPAKLEDSAVYLCASSLVYGTGNYEQYFGPGTRLTVT.

CDR3: CASSLRTSGSGETQYF. The CDR3 nucleotides are TGTGCCAGCAGCCTTAGGACTAGCGGGAGTGGGGAGACCCAGTACTTC. The V gene is TRBV5-4, the J gene TRBJ2-5; 13 nucleotides align to TRBD2. Germline V gene data show CDR1 as SGHNT and CDR2 as YYREEE (reference sequence). With 4 bases clipped from V and 5 bases from J, the junction kept 8 bases outside the gene matches. The CDR3 is 16 residues long.

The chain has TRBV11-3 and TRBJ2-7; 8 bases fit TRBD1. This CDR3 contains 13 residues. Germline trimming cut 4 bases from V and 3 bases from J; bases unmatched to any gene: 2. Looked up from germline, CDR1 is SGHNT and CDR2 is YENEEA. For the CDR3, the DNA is TGTGCCAGCAGCTCAGGACAGGGCTACGAGCAGTACTTC. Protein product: CASSSGQGYEQYF.

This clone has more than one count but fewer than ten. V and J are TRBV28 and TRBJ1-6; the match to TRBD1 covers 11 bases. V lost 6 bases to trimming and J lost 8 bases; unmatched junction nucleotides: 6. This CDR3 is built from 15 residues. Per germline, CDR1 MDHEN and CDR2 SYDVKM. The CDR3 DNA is TGTGCCAGCAGCCGTGGACAGGGGGCCTATTCACCCCTCCACTTT. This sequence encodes CASSRGQGAYSPLHF.

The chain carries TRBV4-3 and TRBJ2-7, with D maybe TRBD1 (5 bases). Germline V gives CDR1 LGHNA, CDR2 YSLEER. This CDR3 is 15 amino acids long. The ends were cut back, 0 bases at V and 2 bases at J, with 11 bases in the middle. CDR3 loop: CASSQDLSDTYEQYF. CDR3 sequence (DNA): TGCGCCAGCAGCCAAGATCTCTCGGACACCTACGAGCAGTACTTC.